This TCR beta chain was observed in a study of T cells in Graves' hyperthyroidism and ophthalmopathy. RNA transcripts served as the template for amplifying TCR beta CDR3 regions. A first-round RT-PCR of the TCR CDR3 used the HTBI primer set. Via MiXCR, TCRdb re-called the multiplex PCR reads, giving one row per CDR3 protein. Of roughly 500,000 distinct CDR3 sequences in the sample, about 14% were seen once. V was shortened by 5 bases and J by 8 bases, with 30 bases between the two germline ends. From germline, CDR1 is SGHTA and CDR2 FQGNSA. This CDR3 has 19 residues. The clonotype was recovered from a woman aged 30 to 39 with Graves' hyperthyroidism that later progressed to Graves' ophthalmopathy. The source material was blood. The chain recombines TRBV7-2 with TRBJ1-4; TRBD1 is a possible D gene (5 bases). The CDR3 is CASSLVGTSGPVQGEKLFF. DNA of the CDR3: TGTGCCAGCAGCCTGGTGGGGACTAGCGGGCCGGTTCAAGGGGAAAAACTGTTTTTT.